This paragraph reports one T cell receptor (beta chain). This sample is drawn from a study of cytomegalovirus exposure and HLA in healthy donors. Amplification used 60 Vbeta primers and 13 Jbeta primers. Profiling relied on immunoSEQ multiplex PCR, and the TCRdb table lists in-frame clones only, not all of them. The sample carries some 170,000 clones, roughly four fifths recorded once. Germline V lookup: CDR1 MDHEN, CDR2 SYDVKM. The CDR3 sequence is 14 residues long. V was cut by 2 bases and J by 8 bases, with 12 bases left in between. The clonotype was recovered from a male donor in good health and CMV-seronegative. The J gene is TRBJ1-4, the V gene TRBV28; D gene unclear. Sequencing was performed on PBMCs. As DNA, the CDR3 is TGTGCCAGCAGTTTAAGGTTTCAGAGGGAAAAACTGTTTTTT. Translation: CASSLRFQREKLFF.